The 32 T cell receptor beta chains below all came from one sample that was sequenced in a study of blood T cell repertoires in COVID-19. The protocol was immunoSEQ multiplex PCR, while the TCRdb copy is restricted to in-frame clones and leaves out a portion. The sample has 150,000 to 180,000 clones; roughly 89% are singletons. The sample comprised peripheral blood. Source of these receptors: a man aged 50 or older with acute or convalescent COVID-19.

The chain has TRBV5-4 and TRBJ1-1; D gene ambiguous. V gave up 4 bases and J gave up 1 base, with 8 bases separating them. The germline V gene has CDR1 SGHNT and CDR2 YYREEE (reference sequence). This CDR3 spans 13 amino acids. The CDR3 DNA follows: TGTGCCAGCAGCATAAGACAGAACACTGAAGCTTTCTTT. This codes for CASSIRQNTEAFF.

Comments on this clone: Within the sample, other DNA sequences also encode this same CDR3. The rearrangement links TRBV6-4 to TRBJ1-1; D remains unclear. This CDR3 is 14 amino acids long. From germline, CDR1 is MRHNA and CDR2 SNTAGT. V gave up 0 bases and J gave up 1 base, with 6 bases separating them. The CDR3 bases are TGTGCCAGCAGTGACTCGTCAGAGAACACTGAAGCTTTCTTT. Translation gives CASSDSSENTEAFF.

This clone was seen just once. V usage is TRBV5-4 and J usage is TRBJ2-1; 9 bases fit TRBD1. V shed 5 bases and J 6 bases; nucleotides not matched to a gene: 9. Germline loops: CDR1 SGHNT, CDR2 YYREEE (reference sequence). The CDR3 totals 15 residues. CDR3 in DNA: TGTGCCAGCAGACAAACCGGGACAGGGATCAATGAGCAGTTCTTC. As protein: CASRQTGTGINEQFF.

The chain employs TRBV19 and TRBJ1-1; 10 nucleotides agree with TRBD1. Germline V gives CDR1 LNHDA, CDR2 SQIVND (reference sequence). The CDR3 covers 13 residues. The trim removed 6 bases at V and 4 bases at J, leaving 2 bases unmatched. This CDR3 reads CASRRQGATEAFF. For the CDR3, the DNA is TGTGCCAGTAGAAGACAGGGGGCCACTGAAGCTTTCTTT.

The chain uses TRBV18 and TRBJ1-1, with TRBD1 identical over 9 bases. In germline, CDR1 is KGHSH, CDR2 LQKENI. This CDR3 has 16 residues. V shed 2 bases, J shed 6 bases, and the junction held 10 bases outside the gene matches. The CDR3 DNA sequence: TGTGCCAGCTCACCAAATGAAATGGACAGGGGTGCTGAAGCTTTCTTT. It is translated as CASSPNEMDRGAEAFF.

The CDR3 DNA follows: TGTGCCAGCAGTGCGACTAGCGGGATAACAGATACGCAGTATTTT. Protein: CASSATSGITDTQYF. This chain joins TRBV2 and TRBJ2-3, with TRBD2 matching over 11 bases. Germline-derived CDR1 and CDR2 are SNHLY and FYNNEI. V gave up 4 bases and J gave up 3 bases; unmatched junction bases: 3. The CDR3 covers 15 residues.

CDR3 sequence reads: CASSPRTARSGNTIYF. The DNA for the CDR3 is TGTGCCAGCAGCCCACGGACAGCGCGATCTGGAAACACCATATATTTT. This chain connects TRBV7-2 to TRBJ1-3, with D maybe TRBD1 (6 bases). This CDR3 is built from 16 residues. Per the germline V gene, CDR1 is SGHTA and CDR2 is FQGNSA. The V and J ends lost 5 bases and 1 base respectively, with 15 bases between them. Full variable domain (outside the CDR3, taken from reference TRBV7-2 and TRBJ1-3): GAGVSQSPSNKVTEKGKDVELRCDPISGHTALYWYRQSLGQGLEFLIYFQGNSAPDKSGLPSDRFSAERTGGSVSTLTIQRTQQEDSAVYLCASSPRTARSGNTIYFGEGSWLTVV.

A few counts support this clone. The V gene is TRBV7-3, the J gene TRBJ1-2; maybe TRBD1 (6 bases). The CDR3 has 14 residues. V was clipped by 1 base and J by 3 bases, with 9 bases between them. Germline-derived CDR1 and CDR2 are SGHTA and FQGTGA. Here the CDR3 DNA reads TGTGCCAGCAGCTTAAACGCAGGGGACTATGGCTACACCTTC. Encoded protein: CASSLNAGDYGYTF.

This chain uses TRBV27 with TRBJ2-1, with D possibly TRBD2 on 7 matching bases. The germline V and J ends were trimmed by 6 bases and 0 bases, with 12 bases remaining between them. From germline, CDR1 is MNHEY and CDR2 SMNVEV (reference sequence). The CDR3 runs to 15 residues. This chain's CDR3 is CASRFRGGSYNEQFF. CDR3 DNA: TGTGCCAGCAGGTTTAGGGGGGGCTCCTACAATGAGCAGTTCTTC.

The chain carries TRBV18 and TRBJ1-2; D ambiguous. The V gene's germline CDR1 is KGHSH and CDR2 LQKENI. Trimming removed 2 bases at V and 2 bases at J, with 9 bases between. CDR3 length equals 14 residues. CDR3 residues: CASSPSQQNYGYTF. The CDR3 region has the DNA TGTGCCAGCTCACCAAGCCAACAGAACTATGGCTACACCTTC.

The V call is TRBV10-1, the J call TRBJ2-3; weak D call: TRBD2 (5 bases). V was shortened by 2 bases and J by 8 bases, with 20 bases between the two germline ends. Germline-derived CDR1 and CDR2 are WNHNN and SYGVQD (reference sequence). The CDR3 is 16 amino acids. The CDR3 loop is CASSERTFLSGGTQYF. The CDR3 DNA reads TGCGCCAGCAGTGAGAGGACCTTTCTGTCTGGAGGTACGCAGTATTTT.

This rearrangement joins TRBV14 to TRBJ1-3, with D possibly matching TRBD1 (5 bases). The CDR3 is 15 amino acids. CDR1 is SGHDN, CDR2 FVKESK, per germline. V was shortened by 7 bases and J by 6 bases, with 19 bases between the two germline ends. The CDR3, as DNA: TGTGCCAGCAACTTCGGGGGACGGAAGGAAAACACCATATATTTT. It yields the protein CASNFGGRKENTIYF. The full variable domain, in which reference TRBV14 and TRBJ1-3 provide the parts outside the CDR3, is EAGVTQFPSHSVIEKGQTVTLRCDPISGHDNLYWYRRVMGKEIKFLLHFVKESKQDESGMPNNRFLAERTGGTYSTLKVQPAELEDSGVYFCASNFGGRKENTIYFGEGSWLTVV.

The chain combines TRBV15 with TRBJ2-1; D not resolved. Germline-derived CDR1 and CDR2 are LNHNV and YYDKDF (reference sequence). The CDR3 is 17 residues long. V dropped 0 bases and J dropped 0 bases, with 12 bases sitting between them. CDR3: CATSRDPPRSSYNEQFF. The CDR3 DNA reads TGTGCCACCAGCAGAGATCCTCCGCGGAGCTCCTACAATGAGCAGTTCTTC.

This chain connects TRBV7-3 to TRBJ2-1, with 8 bases matching TRBD1. The CDR3 length is 15 residues. The junction had 11 bases not matched to a gene; V was cut back by 5 bases and J by 8 bases. Germline loops: CDR1 SGHTA, CDR2 FQGTGA. This CDR3 is CASSTGGPRVDEQFF. In DNA form, the CDR3 reads TGTGCCAGCAGCACAGGGGGACCGAGGGTCGATGAGCAGTTCTTC.

This chain uses TRBV15 with TRBJ1-1; D may be TRBD1 (5 bases). V was trimmed by 8 bases and J by 1 base, leaving 11 bases between them. The CDR3 totals 13 residues. CDR1 and CDR2 from the germline V gene are LNHNV and YYDKDF (reference sequence). Written as DNA, the CDR3 is TGTGCCACCTCGGGGGACTCGAACACTGAAGCTTTCTTT. It codes for CATSGDSNTEAFF. Looking up the rest from reference TRBV15 and TRBJ1-1 gives the full variable domain: DAMVIQNPRYQVTQFGKPVTLSCSQTLNHNVMYWYQQKSSQAPKLLFHYYDKDFNNEADTPDNFQSRRPNTSFCFLDIRSPGLGDTAMYLCATSGDSNTEAFFGQGTRLTVV.

This clone was found once. The chain employs TRBV2 and TRBJ2-1; possibly TRBD2 for D (6 bases). The CDR3 extends over 16 amino acids. Germline lookup yields CDR1 SNHLY and CDR2 FYNNEI. The ends were cut back, 2 bases at V and 0 bases at J, with 11 bases in the middle. This chain's CDR3 is CASSEWTTSSYNEQFF. CDR3 nucleotides: TGTGCCAGCAGTGAATGGACGACTAGCTCCTACAATGAGCAGTTCTTC.

This chain links TRBV28 with TRBJ1-5, with a weak D call TRBD1 (6 bases). Looked up from germline, CDR1 is MDHEN and CDR2 is SYDVKM. The CDR3 consists of 16 residues. V was pared by 4 bases and J by 1 base, with 14 bases between. Written as DNA, the CDR3 is TGTGCCAGCAGTTCTATACAGGGACGGAGCAATCAGCCCCAGCATTTT. Its protein is CASSSIQGRSNQPQHF.

The chain employs TRBV5-5 and TRBJ2-7; 9 positions agree with TRBD1. CDR3 size: 14 residues. Germline CDR1 is SGHKS and CDR2 is YYEKEE (reference sequence). V shed 3 bases and J 3 bases; nucleotides not matched to a gene: 4. The CDR3 sequence: CASSWGTGLYEQYF. CDR3 nucleotide sequence: TGTGCCAGCAGCTGGGGGACAGGGCTCTACGAGCAGTACTTC.

The chain has TRBV7-2 and TRBJ2-2; 7 bases are a match to TRBD2. The CDR3 length is 15 residues. Per germline, CDR1 SGHTA and CDR2 FQGNSA. With V trimmed by 4 bases and J by 0 bases, 2 bases remained unmatched. This CDR3 is CASSSGLTNTGELFF. The CDR3 DNA is TGTGCCAGCAGCTCGGGACTAACGAACACCGGGGAGCTGTTTTTT.

Only one count was recorded for this clone. The chain couples TRBV5-8 to TRBJ2-1, with a weak D call TRBD2 (6 bases). The CDR3 extends over 17 amino acids. V shed 3 bases and J shed 3 bases, with 19 bases lying between them. Germline V gene lookup returns CDR1 SGHTS and CDR2 YDEGEE. The CDR3 is CASSSPVGGGYYNEQFF. The CDR3 nucleotides read TGTGCCAGCAGCTCCCCGGTGGGGGGAGGCTACTACAATGAGCAGTTCTTC.

The chain combines TRBV21-1 with TRBJ1-3. TRBV21-1 is listed as a pseudogene. This CDR3 spans 15 amino acids. CDR3 nucleotides: TGTGCCAGCAGCGACAGTGCGGGACTTGGAAACACCATATATTTT. This encodes CASSDSAGLGNTIYF.

The chain carries TRBV5-1 and TRBJ1-1, with D possibly TRBD1 on 5 matching bases. CDR3 length: 14 amino acids. Germline CDR1 reads SGHRS; CDR2 reads YFSETQ. V dropped 0 bases and J dropped 11 bases, with 17 bases sitting between them. CDR3 loop: CASSLGGGNGRAFF. DNA of the CDR3: TGCGCCAGCAGCTTGGGGGGCGGGAATGGTAGGGCTTTCTTT.

The chain has TRBV6-5 and TRBJ1-5, with D perhaps TRBD1 (5 bases). Per germline, CDR1 MNHEY and CDR2 SVGAGI. The CDR3 covers 14 residues. Trimming stripped 6 bases from V and 3 bases from J, with 12 bases between. This chain's CDR3 is CASSPGHNNQPQHF. In DNA, the CDR3 is TGTGCCAGCAGCCCAGGACATAACAATCAGCCCCAGCATTTT.

The chain links TRBV19 to TRBJ2-7; a possible D gene is TRBD1 (6 bases). The V gene lost 1 base and the J gene lost 6 bases, with 16 bases spanning the gap. CDR3 size: 15 residues. The germline V gene encodes CDR1 LNHDA and CDR2 SQIVND (reference sequence). The CDR3 is CASSIGLGQGIEQYF. DNA for the CDR3: TGTGCCAGTAGTATAGGCCTCGGGCAGGGGATCGAGCAGTACTTC. The whole variable domain, filled in from reference TRBV19 and TRBJ2-7, reads DGGITQSPKYLFRKEGQNVTLSCEQNLNHDAMYWYRQDPGQGLRLIYYSQIVNDFQKGDIAEGYSVSREKKESFPLTVTSAQKNPTAFYLCASSIGLGQGIEQYFGPGTRLTVT.

The chain is built from TRBV19 and TRBJ1-4, with 10 bases identical to TRBD1. Trimming at V came to 6 bases and at J to 3 bases, leaving 7 bases not matched to a gene. In germline, CDR1 is LNHDA, CDR2 SQIVND (reference sequence). The CDR3 length is 16 residues. The CDR3 bases are TGTGCCAGTAGCCTACTTGGGACAGGGGCTAATGAAAAACTGTTTTTT. This codes for CASSLLGTGANEKLFF.

This sequence joins TRBV19 and TRBJ2-7; 7 bases map to TRBD2. With 4 bases clipped from V and 8 bases from J, the junction kept 11 bases outside the gene matches. CDR1 and CDR2 (germline): LNHDA, SQIVND (reference sequence). The CDR3 consists of 14 residues. The CDR3 nucleotides read TGTGCCAGTAGTACGGTAGCGGGCCTGTATCAGCAGTACTTC. Encoded protein: CASSTVAGLYQQYF.

The V gene is TRBV4-1, the J gene TRBJ2-1, with 9 bases lining up with TRBD2. This CDR3 contains 16 residues. V lost 1 base, J lost 6 bases, and 7 bases stayed unmatched. From germline, CDR1 is MGHRA and CDR2 YSYEKL. The CDR3 here is CASSQGGLAGPNEQFF. Here the CDR3 DNA reads TGCGCCAGCAGCCAAGGGGGGCTAGCGGGACCCAATGAGCAGTTCTTC.

The chain is built from TRBV11-2 and TRBJ2-4, with TRBD1 matching over 7 bases. J gave up 8 bases and V 1 base, and 5 bases lay outside the gene matches. Germline V lookup: CDR1 SGHAT, CDR2 FQNNGV. This CDR3 spans 14 amino acids. The CDR3 bases are TGTGCCAGCAGCTTAGGACAGGGTGGGGACATTCAGTACTTC. Translation: CASSLGQGGDIQYF.

The chain combines TRBV6-6 with TRBJ2-3, with 14 bases fitting TRBD2. Trimming at V came to 5 bases and at J to 3 bases, leaving 10 bases not matched to a gene. The CDR3 sequence is 18 residues long. Germline V gives CDR1 MNHNY, CDR2 SVGAGI (reference sequence). CDR3 protein: CASSPPGLAGERTDTQYF. The CDR3 DNA follows: TGTGCCAGCAGTCCTCCGGGACTAGCGGGAGAAAGGACAGATACGCAGTATTTT.

The chain recombines TRBV5-4 with TRBJ2-3, with D possibly being TRBD2 (5 bases). The V end was cut by 9 bases, the J end by 4 bases, with 15 bases between. The CDR3 loop spans 13 amino acids. In germline, CDR1 is SGHNT, CDR2 YYREEE (reference sequence). The DNA of the CDR3 is TGTGCCACCCCCGGAGGCCAGCCAGATACGCAGTATTTT. Amino acid sequence: CATPGGQPDTQYF.

This clone was seen more than once but under ten times. The V call is TRBV2, the J call TRBJ1-6; D is uncertain. Germline assignment: CDR1 SNHLY and CDR2 FYNNEI. Trimming left V 6 bases short and J 10 bases short, with 10 bases between. This CDR3 is 12 amino acids long. Here the CDR3 DNA reads TGTGCCAGCAGCGCCAGGTTGTCACCCCTCCACTTT. It is translated as CASSARLSPLHF. Together with reference TRBV2 and TRBJ1-6, the CDR3 gives the full variable domain: EPEVTQTPSHQVTQMGQEVILRCVPISNHLYFYWYRQILGQKVEFLVSFYNNEISEKSEIFDDQFSVERPDGSNFTLKIRSTKLEDSAMYFCASSARLSPLHFGNGTRLTVT.

The J gene is TRBJ1-2, the V gene TRBV11-2, with D possibly matching TRBD1 (5 bases). The germline V and J ends were trimmed by 2 bases and 3 bases, with 13 bases remaining between them. Germline V CDR1 and CDR2: SGHAT, FQNNGV. This CDR3 spans 15 amino acids. The CDR3 sequence is CASSLSWGSDYGYTF. The DNA of the CDR3 is TGTGCCAGCAGCTTAAGTTGGGGCTCGGACTATGGCTACACCTTC.